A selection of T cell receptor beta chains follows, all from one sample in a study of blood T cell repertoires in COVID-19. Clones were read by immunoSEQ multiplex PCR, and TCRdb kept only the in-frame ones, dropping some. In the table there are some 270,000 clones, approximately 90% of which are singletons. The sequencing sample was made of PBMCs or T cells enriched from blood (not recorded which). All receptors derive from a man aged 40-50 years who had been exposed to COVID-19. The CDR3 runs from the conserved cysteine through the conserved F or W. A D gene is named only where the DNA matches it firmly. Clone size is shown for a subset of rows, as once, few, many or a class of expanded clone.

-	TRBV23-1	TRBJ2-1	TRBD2	CASSPTRLAGAGKDEQFF	TGCGCCAGCAGTCCCACGCGGCTAGCGGGAGCCGGGAAGGATGAGCAGTTCTTC
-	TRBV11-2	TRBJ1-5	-	CASSLIRGFNQPQHF	TGTGCCAGCAGCTTAATCCGCGGGTTCAATCAGCCCCAGCATTTT
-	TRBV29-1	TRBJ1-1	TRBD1	CSVVGGVMNTEAFF	TGCAGCGTTGTAGGGGGCGTAATGAACACTGAAGCTTTCTTT
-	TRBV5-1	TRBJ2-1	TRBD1	CASSLQGNDFNSYNEQFF	TGCGCCAGCAGCTTACAGGGGAACGACTTCAACTCCTACAATGAGCAGTTCTTC
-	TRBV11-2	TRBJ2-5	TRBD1	CASSLRQGGETQYF	TGTGCCAGCAGCTTGCGACAGGGGGGGGAGACCCAGTACTTC
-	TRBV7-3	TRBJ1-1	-	CASSLTRNTEAFF	TGTGCCAGCAGCTTAACCCGGAACACTGAAGCTTTCTTT
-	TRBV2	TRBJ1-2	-	CASILGEGGYTF	TGTGCCAGCATCCTGGGAGAAGGAGGCTACACCTTC
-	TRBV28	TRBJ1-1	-	CASNTRYRGEDTEAFF	TGTGCCAGCAATACTCGATATCGGGGTGAGGACACTGAAGCTTTCTTT
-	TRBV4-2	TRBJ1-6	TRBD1	CASSQEMTGSNSPLHF	TGTGCCAGCAGCCAAGAGATGACAGGGAGTAATTCACCCCTCCACTTT
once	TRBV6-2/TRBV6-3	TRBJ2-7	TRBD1	CASSYSTGGSHEQYF	TGTGCCAGCAGTTACTCGACAGGGGGCTCTCACGAGCAGTACTTC
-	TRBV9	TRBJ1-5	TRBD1	CASSGTGNNQPQHF	TGTGCCAGCAGCGGGACAGGGAACAATCAGCCCCAGCATTTT
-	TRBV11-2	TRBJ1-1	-	CASSPSGILAFF	TGTGCCAGCAGCCCGTCGGGAATACTAGCTTTCTTT
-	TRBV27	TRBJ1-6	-	CASSPEVRSYNSPLHF	TGTGCCAGCAGCCCGGAGGTTCGCTCCTATAATTCACCCCTCCACTTT
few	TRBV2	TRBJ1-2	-	CASSPGPNYGYTF	TGTGCCAGCAGTCCAGGTCCTAACTATGGCTACACCTTC
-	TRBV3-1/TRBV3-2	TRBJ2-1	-	CASSPLRGTSYNEQFF	TGTGCCAGCAGCCCTTTGCGGGGAACCTCCTACAATGAGCAGTTCTTC
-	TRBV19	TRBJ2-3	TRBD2	CASSPRTSVDTQYF	TGTGCCAGTAGCCCCCGGACTAGCGTGGATACGCAGTATTTT
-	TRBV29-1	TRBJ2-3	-	CSVMRFSSTDTQYF	TGCAGCGTTATGAGGTTTTCTAGCACAGATACGCAGTATTTT
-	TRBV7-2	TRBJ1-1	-	CASSADRNTEAFF	TGTGCCAGCAGCGCTGACAGGAACACTGAAGCTTTCTTT
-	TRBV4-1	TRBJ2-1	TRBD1	CASSPTRGLYNEQFF	TGCGCCAGCAGCCCGACCAGGGGGCTGTACAATGAGCAGTTCTTC
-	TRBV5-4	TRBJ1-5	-	CASSLAGDNQPQHF	TGTGCCAGCAGCTTAGCGGGTGACAATCAGCCCCAGCATTTT
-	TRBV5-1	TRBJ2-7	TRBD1	CASRAQGAYEQYF	TGCGCCAGCAGAGCGCAGGGGGCCTACGAGCAGTACTTC
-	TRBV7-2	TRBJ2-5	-	CASSLPPGTRGTQYF	TGTGCCAGCAGCTTGCCCCCCGGGACAAGAGGGACCCAGTACTTC
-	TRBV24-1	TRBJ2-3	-	CATSDFLTDTQYF	TGTGCCACCAGTGATTTCTTAACAGATACGCAGTATTTT
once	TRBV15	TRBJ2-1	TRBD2	CATSNPGLVGNEQFF	TGTGCCACCAGCAATCCGGGACTAGTCGGGAATGAGCAGTTCTTC
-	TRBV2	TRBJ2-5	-	CASSWNPGETQYF	TGTGCCAGCAGTTGGAATCCGGGAGAGACCCAGTACTTC
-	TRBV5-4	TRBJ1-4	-	CASSLMGGANEKLFF	TGTGCCAGCAGCTTGATGGGGGGAGCTAATGAAAAACTGTTTTTT
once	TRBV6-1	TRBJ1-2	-	CASSEEGGYTF	TGTGCCAGCAGTGAGGAGGGCGGCTACACCTTC
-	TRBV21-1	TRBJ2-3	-	CASLGHGTDTQYF	TGTGCCAGCTTAGGACACGGCACAGATACGCAGTATTTT
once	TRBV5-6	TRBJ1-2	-	CASSPGTVSSYTF	TGTGCCAGCAGCCCCGGCACAGTAAGTAGCTACACCTTC
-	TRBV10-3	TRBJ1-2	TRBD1	CAISESEGARYGYTF	TGTGCCATCAGTGAGTCAGAGGGGGCGAGGTATGGCTACACCTTC
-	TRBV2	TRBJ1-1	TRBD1	CASKLGTGATEAFF	TGTGCCAGCAAGTTGGGGACAGGGGCCACTGAAGCTTTCTTT
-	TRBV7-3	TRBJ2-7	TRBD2	CASAPALAEPYEQYF	TGTGCCAGCGCCCCAGCCCTAGCGGAGCCCTACGAGCAGTACTTC
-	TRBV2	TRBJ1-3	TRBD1	CASRDRATGNTIYF	TGTGCCAGCAGGGACAGGGCAACTGGAAACACCATATATTTT